The 2 T cell receptor beta chains presented below share a single source sample, sequenced in a study of OX40 agonist ivuxolimab in advanced cancers. The table came from immunoSEQ multiplex PCR; TCRdb's copy has only in-frame clones and leaves some out. The table includes 25,000 to 30,000 clones, 82% detected once. The specimen comprised CD4+ or CD8+ T cells sorted from blood, sampled in a trial of the OX40 agonist ivuxolimab. Receptors were obtained from an adult with an advanced solid tumor such as melanoma, head and neck, liver or kidney cancer.

This clone was observed a single time. This chain connects TRBV6-5 to TRBJ2-2; maybe TRBD1 (6 bases). Trimming took 2 bases from V and 4 from J, leaving 11 bases between them. Germline CDR1 is MNHEY and CDR2 is SVGAGI. This CDR3 region has 15 residues. CDR3 protein: CASSYTQGSTGELFF. The CDR3 nucleotides read TGTGCCAGCAGTTACACGCAGGGGAGCACCGGGGAGCTGTTTTTT.

The rearrangement joins TRBV27 to TRBJ1-2; D gene uncertain. CDR3 length: 15 residues. V was shortened by 2 bases and J by 1 base, with 11 bases between the two germline ends. CDR1 MNHEY and CDR2 SMNVEV come from the germline V gene (reference sequence). This CDR3 is CASSLNPSVNYGYTF. The CDR3 DNA is TGTGCCAGCAGTTTAAACCCTTCCGTTAACTATGGCTACACCTTC.